This T cell receptor (beta chain) emerged from a study of T cells expressing NK-cell markers. Study overall: Sorted CD3+CD56+NKG2C+, CD3+CD56+NKG2C- and CD3+CD56-NKG2C+ T-cell subsets were beta-chain profiled. The sequencing cohort of eight donors included seven HCMV-seropositive individuals and one seronegative individual.

Study-wide points: Dominance of the CD3+CD56-NKG2C+ fraction by these clonotypes also held in a handful of donors.

The CDR3 sequence is 15 residues long. In germline, CDR1 is MNHNS, CDR2 SASEGT. On this clonotype itself: What it binds is not known.

What made the TCR beta cDNA was 5'RACE template switching with UMIs. TCRdb re-called the 5' RACE reads; every CDR3 protein appears as one record, without DNA. The data include approximately 380,000 distinct CDR3 sequences; the top ten clones carry around 5.3%. Sample: blood T cells: a sorted CD56 or NKG2C T cell subset, CD4+ or CD8+ T cells, or bulk PBMC T cells (not recorded which). This clonotype was sampled from a man between 18 and 69 years old in good health. This sequence joins TRBV6-1 and TRBJ2-1; TCRdb calls TRBD1, which cannot be checked without DNA. CDR3 sequence: CASSPTPGVSRGGFF.